The rows below give T cell receptor beta chains drawn from one sample of a study of blood T cell repertoires in COVID-19. This table comes from immunoSEQ multiplex PCR, and its TCRdb copy is limited to in-frame clones, with some not included. The data contain 15,000 to 20,000 clones, more than 70% of them singletons. The sequenced sample consisted of PBMCs or T cells enriched from blood (not recorded which). These receptor sequences come from a woman in her thirties who had recovered from COVID-19. CDR3s include the opening cysteine and the closing phenylalanine or tryptophan. D genes are given only for firm matches. Some rows mark clone size as missing; the rest say once, few, many or name a class of expanded clone.

>TRBD1|TRBV6-5|-|TRBJ1-2
TGTGCCAGCACCCTCGACAGGGGGCTTGGCTACACCTTC
CASTLDRGLGYTF
>-|TRBV7-2|-|TRBJ2-1
TGTGCCAGCACCTTTGAGTCGAGCTCCTACAATGAGCAGTTCTTC
CASTFESSSYNEQFF
>-|TRBV12-5|-|TRBJ1-1
TGTGCTAGTGGTTTGGTACCAACATCCCCTGAAGCTTTCTTT
CASGLVPTSPEAFF
>-|TRBV4-1|-|TRBJ2-2
TGCGCCAGCAGCCAAGGGACTCTCACCGGGGAGCTGTTTTTT
CASSQGTLTGELFF
>TRBD2|TRBV9|-|TRBJ2-1
TGTGCCAGCAGCAGACTAGCGGGGGCCCATGAGCAGTTCTTC
CASSRLAGAHEQFF
>TRBD2|TRBV5-1|-|TRBJ2-5
TGCGCCAGCAGCTTGGGGCGGGGGAAACAAGAGACCCAGTACTTC
CASSLGRGKQETQYF
>-|TRBV7-3|-|TRBJ2-2
TGTGCCAGCAGCTACCTGGGTCCGGGGGTGAACCCCACCGGGGAGCTGTTTTTT
CASSYLGPGVNPTGELFF
>TRBD2|TRBV10-3|-|TRBJ2-1
TGTGCCATCAACCCGGGACTAGCGGGGGGGTTTGAGCAGTTCTTC
CAINPGLAGGFEQFF
>-|TRBV3-1/TRBV3-2|once|TRBJ1-6
TGTGCCAGCAGCGAATACAGGGAATCGAAATCACCCCTCCACTTT
CASSEYRESKSPLHF
>-|TRBV12-3/TRBV12-4|-|TRBJ1-1
TGTGCCAGCAGTTTAGATAGGGGGTCTGAAGCTTTCTTT
CASSLDRGSEAFF
>-|TRBV18|-|TRBJ1-1
TGTGCCAGCTCACCGGAGTACCTGAACACTGAAGCTTTCTTT
CASSPEYLNTEAFF
>-|TRBV18|-|TRBJ2-3
TGTGCCAGCTCGCAACAGGGTACGAGCACAGATACGCAGTATTTT
CASSQQGTSTDTQYF
>TRBD1|TRBV7-2|-|TRBJ2-1
TGTGCCAGCAGCTTAGCGCGGACAGGCTCCTACAATGAGCAGTTCTTC
CASSLARTGSYNEQFF
>-|TRBV6-2/TRBV6-3|-|TRBJ2-7
TGTGCCAGCAGCACTAGCTCCTACGAGCAGTACTTC
CASSTSSYEQYF
>TRBD1|TRBV6-1|-|TRBJ1-3
TGTGCCAGCAGTGACTTTGGGGAAAGGGGGCCCCTCTCTGGAAACACCATATATTTT
CASSDFGERGPLSGNTIYF
>TRBD2|TRBV5-1|-|TRBJ2-2
TGCGCCAGCAGCTTGCAAGGACTAGAGGTGGGCGGGGAGCTGTTTTTT
CASSLQGLEVGGELFF
>-|TRBV13|-|TRBJ2-7
TGTGCCAGCAGCTTATCCAGGACTCACCCCTACGAGCAGTACTTC
CASSLSRTHPYEQYF
>TRBD1|TRBV2|-|TRBJ2-1
TGTGCCAGCAGAATGAAGGGGACAGGTAACAATGAGCAGTTCTTC
CASRMKGTGNNEQFF
>-|TRBV7-6|once|TRBJ1-3
TGTGCCAGCAGCTTAGGGGGAGCGGAGCCTGGAAACACCATATATTTT
CASSLGGAEPGNTIYF
>TRBD1|TRBV10-3|few|TRBJ1-2
TGTGCCATCAGCCTGACAGGGGCAGAGGGCTATGGCTACACCTTC
CAISLTGAEGYGYTF
>TRBD2|TRBV30|-|TRBJ2-5
TGTGCCTGGGGAGCTAGCGGGGGGCAAGAGACCCAGTACTTC
CAWGASGGQETQYF
>-|TRBV3-1/TRBV3-2|-|TRBJ1-2
TGTGCCAGCAGCCAAGAAGGGGATGGCTACACCTTC
CASSQEGDGYTF